This T cell receptor beta chain was sequenced for a study of T cell repertoires in cytomegalovirus infection. In the study overall: Recently described HLA-C-restricted plus well-studied HLA-B-restricted CMV epitopes were used.

Only a few counts were recorded for this clonotype. Its antigen remains unknown. TCRdb redid the calling of the reads with MiXCR, one entry per CDR3 protein. Among under 150,000 distinct CDR3 sequences listed, roughly 30% were seen once. V dropped 4 bases and J dropped 0; count of bases not matched to a gene: 3. Per the germline V gene, CDR1 is SGHNT and CDR2 is YYREEE (reference sequence). This CDR3 has 15 residues. The gene calls are TRBV5-4 and TRBJ2-2; 7 nucleotides align to TRBD2. The sequencing used CD8+ T cells from cultured PBMCs, collected from culture after CMV antigen stimulation. The clonotype comes from a human donor in good health (CMV status not recorded). Some clones in this sample may be carry-over from other donors' samples. The CDR3 protein is CASSGLAANTGELFF. In DNA form, the CDR3 reads TGTGCCAGCAGCGGGCTAGCGGCGAACACCGGGGAGCTGTTTTTT.